These 15 T cell receptor beta chains were all obtained from the same sample, sequenced in a study of immune evolution from preneoplasia to lung adenocarcinoma. Here immunoSEQ multiplex PCR was the method, and the copy in TCRdb shows in-frame clones only, minus some. The sample lists some 3,500 clones, about 84% occurring once. The sequenced material came from FFPE lung adenocarcinoma in situ tissue. The source of these receptors is an older person with lung adenocarcinoma.

The genes are TRBV11-2 and TRBJ2-7; D is perhaps TRBD1 (5 bases). This CDR3 spans 14 amino acids. CDR1 and CDR2 from the germline V gene are SGHAT and FQNNGV. With 3 bases removed from V and 0 bases from J, the gap between germline ends came to 9 bases. CDR3 residues: CASSLTDNSYEQYF. CDR3 nucleotide sequence: TGTGCCAGCAGCTTGACAGATAACTCCTACGAGCAGTACTTC.

The chain joins TRBV30 to TRBJ2-5; D remains ambiguous. V shed 4 bases and J shed 0 bases, with 9 bases lying between them. Per the germline V gene, CDR1 is GTSNPN and CDR2 is SVGIG (reference sequence). The CDR3 sequence is 13 residues long. The CDR3 DNA follows: TGTGCCTGGAACCGGGCCTACCAAGAGACCCAGTACTTC. As protein: CAWNRAYQETQYF.

The genes are TRBV5-4 and TRBJ2-7; D is unresolved. V lost 0 bases and J lost 9, with 13 bases in between. The CDR3 has 13 residues. CDR1 SGHNT and CDR2 YYREEE come from the germline V gene (reference sequence). As DNA, the CDR3 is TGTGCCAGCAGCTTGGTAGACGACGGCTCGCAGTACTTC. Encoded protein: CASSLVDDGSQYF.

The V call is TRBV4-1, the J call TRBJ2-2; D is ambiguous. Trimming removed 7 bases at V and 4 bases at J, with 4 bases between. The CDR3 length is 11 residues. Per germline, CDR1 MGHRA and CDR2 YSYEKL. CDR3: CASTVTGELFF. Here the CDR3 DNA reads TGCGCCAGCACCGTCACCGGGGAGCTGTTTTTT.

V usage is TRBV6-5 and J usage is TRBJ2-1; TRBD2 might be the D (5 bases). V was shortened by 3 bases and J by 0 bases, with 12 bases between the two germline ends. The CDR3 has 16 amino acids. Germline-derived CDR1 and CDR2 are MNHEY and SVGAGI. CDR3 residues: CASSYRRVSSYNEQFF. CDR3 in DNA: TGTGCCAGCAGTTATCGGCGGGTGAGCTCCTACAATGAGCAGTTCTTC.

The rearrangement uses TRBV6-1 and TRBJ2-5; TRBD2 is a possible D gene (5 bases). Germline lookup yields CDR1 MNHNS and CDR2 SASEGT. V was trimmed by 1 base and J by 5 bases, leaving 11 bases between them. The CDR3 consists of 14 residues. The CDR3 DNA follows: TGTGCCAGCAGTGAAGACTTGAGGAGGGAGACCCAGTACTTC. It codes for CASSEDLRRETQYF.

This clone was recorded a few times. The rearrangement links TRBV11-2 to TRBJ2-2; possibly TRBD2 for D (6 bases). This CDR3 has 16 residues. With 4 bases removed from V and 1 base from J, the gap between germline ends came to 13 bases. Germline values: CDR1 SGHAT, CDR2 FQNNGV. The CDR3 region is CASSSKAGLNTGELFF. The DNA of the CDR3 is TGTGCCAGCAGCTCAAAAGCGGGCTTGAACACCGGGGAGCTGTTTTTT.

The chain joins TRBV15 to TRBJ2-5; no clear D gene. The germline gives CDR1 LNHNV, CDR2 YYDKDF (reference sequence). This CDR3 has 15 residues. Deletions cut 0 bases from V and 1 base from J, with 9 bases between. CDR3 amino acids: CATSRDVSAQETQYF. The CDR3 DNA reads TGTGCCACCAGCAGAGATGTTTCAGCCCAAGAGACCCAGTACTTC. Drawing the rest from reference TRBV15 and TRBJ2-5, the complete variable domain is DAMVIQNPRYQVTQFGKPVTLSCSQTLNHNVMYWYQQKSSQAPKLLFHYYDKDFNNEADTPDNFQSRRPNTSFCFLDIRSPGLGDTAMYLCATSRDVSAQETQYFGPGTRLLVL.

This chain uses TRBV15 with TRBJ2-2; TRBD1 matches 7 bases. V lost 5 bases to trimming and J lost 3 bases; unmatched junction nucleotides: 3. The V gene's germline CDR1 is LNHNV and CDR2 YYDKDF (reference sequence). The CDR3 extends over 14 amino acids. The CDR3 DNA reads TGTGCCACCAGCGGACAGGAGCACACCGGGGAGCTGTTTTTT. Its protein product is CATSGQEHTGELFF.

This clone has a single count. The gene calls are TRBV19 and TRBJ2-7, with D perhaps matching TRBD1 (6 bases). CDR3 length: 13 amino acids. The germline V gene has CDR1 LNHDA and CDR2 SQIVND (reference sequence). V lost 11 bases, J lost 0 bases, and 14 bases lay in between. In DNA form, the CDR3 reads TGTGCCTCCCAAAGGGACAACTCCTACGAGCAGTACTTC. Translating gives CASQRDNSYEQYF.

The chain couples TRBV2 to TRBJ2-1; 10 bases match TRBD1. V lost 7 bases and J lost 13; bases outside the gene matches: 10. The CDR3 runs to 13 residues. CDR1 and CDR2 from the germline V gene are SNHLY and FYNNEI. The CDR3 loop is CASNLLRDRGQFF. In nucleotides, the CDR3 is TGTGCCAGCAATCTACTCCGGGACAGGGGCCAGTTCTTC.

The chain employs TRBV7-9 and TRBJ2-7; D gene ambiguous. This CDR3 has 16 residues. Trimming took off 5 bases at V and 3 bases at J, with 20 bases between the two ends. The V gene's germline CDR1 is SEHNR and CDR2 FQNEAQ (reference sequence). CDR3 nucleotide sequence: TGTGCCAGCAGCCGCTTTAGTAACTCCCCCGGCTACGAGCAGTACTTC. Translation gives CASSRFSNSPGYEQYF.

J is TRBJ2-7 and V is TRBV7-2, with D uncertain. CDR1 is SGHTA and CDR2 is FQGNSA in the germline V gene. The CDR3 length is 13 residues. Deletions cut 5 bases from V and 7 bases from J, with 15 bases between. The CDR3 DNA follows: TGTGCCAGCAGCCCTCCCGTCCACTCGGAGCAGTACTTC. This translates into CASSPPVHSEQYF.

The CDR3 DNA reads as TGTGCCAGCAGTCACTATAGCAATCAGCCCCAGCATTTT. This translates into CASSHYSNQPQHF. This chain links TRBV27 with TRBJ1-5, with no clear D. V was pared by 5 bases and J by 0 bases, with 5 bases between. CDR1 and CDR2 from the germline V gene are MNHEY and SMNVEV (reference sequence). This CDR3 has 13 residues.

V gene TRBV11-1 combines with J gene TRBJ1-1; 7 nucleotides align to TRBD1. This CDR3 spans 16 amino acids. Per germline, CDR1 SGHAT and CDR2 FQDESV (reference sequence). Trimming cost V 5 bases and J 1 base; bases outside gene matches: 10. The DNA of the CDR3 is TGTGCCAGCAGCCTACTTAAGGGACAGACGAACACTGAAGCTTTCTTT. Its protein is CASSLLKGQTNTEAFF.